A selection of T cell receptor beta chains follows, all from one sample in a study of cytomegalovirus exposure and HLA in healthy donors. Some clones are missing from TCRdb's copy, which holds only in-frame ones; the method was immunoSEQ multiplex PCR. The sample carries 130,000 to 150,000 clones, 74% recorded once. The sequenced sample consisted of PBMCs. The receptor set was obtained from a man aged 18 to 30 in good health and CMV-seropositive. CDR3s include the opening cysteine and the closing phenylalanine or tryptophan. The D gene is left open where the match is weak. A clone size is listed for some rows: how often the clone was seen (once, few, many), or a class if it is expanded.

d_call j_call v_call clone_size cdr3_aa cdr3_nt
TRBD2 TRBJ2-1 TRBV10-3 . CAISERLAGEGEQFF TGTGCCATCAGTGAGAGGCTAGCGGGGGAGGGTGAGCAGTTCTTC
. TRBJ1-5 TRBV19 . CATKDSGNQPQHF TGTGCCACTAAGGACAGTGGCAATCAGCCCCAGCATTTT
. TRBJ2-5 TRBV28 . CASIGLYTQETQYF TGTGCCAGCATTGGACTATATACACAAGAGACCCAGTACTTC
TRBD1 TRBJ1-1 TRBV28 few CASRTGVRNTEAFF TGTGCCAGCAGGACAGGGGTACGGAACACTGAAGCTTTCTTT
TRBD2 TRBJ2-3 TRBV4-3 few CASSPLAGGPVTQYF TGCGCCAGCAGCCCCCTAGCGGGAGGGCCTGTTACGCAGTATTTT
TRBD2 TRBJ2-7 TRBV6-6 . CASSYSGEGRHYF TGTGCCAGCAGTTACTCCGGGGAGGGCAGACACTACTTC
TRBD1 TRBJ2-7 TRBV9 . CASSVGTGGREQYF TGTGCCAGCAGCGTAGGGACAGGGGGTAGAGAGCAGTACTTC
. TRBJ1-2 TRBV6-1 . CASSHLGTPYGYTF TGTGCCAGCAGTCATCTCGGGACACCCTATGGCTACACCTTC
TRBD2 TRBJ2-5 TRBV6-6 . CASSYSLAGRGETQYF TGTGCCAGCAGTTACTCTCTAGCGGGGCGAGGAGAGACCCAGTACTTC
. TRBJ2-2 TRBV19 . CASSVDRNTGELFF TGTGCCAGTAGTGTTGACAGGAACACCGGGGAGCTGTTTTTT
TRBD2 TRBJ2-1 TRBV7-7 . CASSPLAGVSYNEQFF TGTGCTAGCAGCCCACTAGCGGGAGTATCCTACAATGAGCAGTTCTTC
. TRBJ1-4 TRBV5-1 . CASSFSGVSTNEKLFF TGCGCCAGCAGCTTCTCAGGGGTGTCCACTAATGAAAAACTGTTTTTT
TRBD1 TRBJ1-4 TRBV28 . CASSLEGQGIRKLFF TGTGCCAGCAGTTTAGAGGGACAGGGAATTAGGAAACTGTTTTTT
. TRBJ2-1 TRBV28 . CASSLGSGLYNEQFF TGTGCCAGCAGTTTAGGTAGCGGTCTATACAATGAGCAGTTCTTC
. TRBJ1-2 TRBV5-1 . CASSSSGDGYTF TGCGCCAGCAGCTCCTCAGGGGATGGCTACACCTTC
TRBD2 TRBJ2-7 TRBV5-1 . CASSIQTSGYEQYF TGCGCCAGCAGCATCCAGACTAGCGGATACGAGCAGTACTTC
. TRBJ1-1 TRBV19 . CATSLEGTEAFF TGTGCCACCTCGCTCGAGGGCACTGAAGCTTTCTTT
TRBD1 TRBJ1-5 TRBV6-6 once CASSRTGDQPQHF TGTGCCAGCAGTCGGACAGGGGATCAGCCCCAGCATTTT
. TRBJ2-6 TRBV6-5 . CASSYDSFRGANVLTF TGTGCCAGCAGTTATGACAGCTTCAGGGGGGCCAACGTCCTGACTTTC
. TRBJ2-3 TRBV28 . CASSFDSSTDTQYF TGTGCCAGCAGTTTTGACAGCAGCACAGATACGCAGTATTTT
TRBD2 TRBJ2-7 TRBV6-1 . CASSEAGLAGGIYEQYF TGTGCCAGCAGTGAGGCAGGACTAGCGGGAGGTATATACGAGCAGTACTTC
. TRBJ2-5 TRBV27 . CASSGDTTGETQYF TGTGCCAGCAGTGGGGACACCACGGGAGAGACCCAGTACTTC
. TRBJ1-4 TRBV9 . CASSVGQGMGNEKLFF TGTGCCAGCAGCGTAGGGCAGGGGATGGGTAATGAAAAACTGTTTTTT
. TRBJ2-2 TRBV4-3 . CASSPLTRQVKPGELFF TGCGCCAGCAGCCCACTCACGAGACAGGTAAAACCCGGGGAGCTGTTTTTT
. TRBJ1-1 TRBV5-1 . CASSPTGKTEAFF TGCGCCAGCAGCCCAACAGGGAAGACTGAAGCTTTCTTT
. TRBJ2-7 TRBV19 . CASSIDSRDTKHYEQYF TGTGCCAGTAGTATAGATTCCCGGGACACCAAACACTACGAGCAGTACTTC
TRBD1 TRBJ2-3 TRBV18 few CASSPWTGRTDTQYF TGTGCCAGCTCACCGTGGACAGGGAGGACAGATACGCAGTATTTT
TRBD2 TRBJ2-1 TRBV13 . CASNRLASYNEQFF TGTGCCAGCAACAGACTAGCATCCTACAATGAGCAGTTCTTC
. TRBJ1-1 TRBV6-4 . CASSVQDSTEAFF TGTGCCAGCAGTGTACAGGACAGCACTGAAGCTTTCTTT
. TRBJ2-7 TRBV2 . CASKKEYEQYF TGTGCCAGTAAAAAGGAGTACGAGCAGTACTTC
TRBD1 TRBJ1-2 TRBV2 few CASSEARTIQGNGYTF TGTGCCAGCAGTGAAGCGAGGACAATACAGGGGAATGGCTACACCTTC
TRBD1 TRBJ2-3 TRBV7-2 . CASSFDRGRADTQYF TGTGCCAGCAGCTTCGACAGGGGGCGAGCAGATACGCAGTATTTT
TRBD1 TRBJ1-2 TRBV19 few CASSRDRGGYGYTF TGTGCCAGTAGTCGGGACAGGGGAGGCTATGGCTACACCTTC
. TRBJ1-6 TRBV5-6 . CASSLAGSHNSPLHF TGTGCCAGCAGCTTGGCAGGGTCGCATAATTCACCCCTCCACTTT
TRBD2 TRBJ2-2 TRBV4-2 . CASSPGFLAGVNTGELFF TGTGCCAGCAGCCCAGGGTTTCTAGCGGGGGTTAACACCGGGGAGCTGTTTTTT
. TRBJ2-2 TRBV6-6 . CASSLRGGELFF TGTGCCAGCAGTCTTCGAGGCGGGGAGCTGTTTTTT
TRBD2 TRBJ2-1 TRBV5-1 . CASSTSVAYNEQFF TGCGCCAGCAGCACTAGCGTCGCCTACAATGAGCAGTTCTTC
TRBD1 TRBJ2-1 TRBV7-7 . CASSFGQGNEQFF TGTGCTAGCAGCTTCGGACAGGGCAATGAGCAGTTCTTC
TRBD1 TRBJ1-5 TRBV10-1 few CASRDRGSNCQPQHF TGCGCCAGCAGGGACAGGGGGTCGAATTGTCAGCCCCAGCATTTT
TRBD2 TRBJ2-3 TRBV4-3 . CASSLAGTVADTQYF TGCGCCAGCAGCCTAGCGGGAACGGTGGCAGATACGCAGTATTTT
. TRBJ2-3 TRBV12-5 . CASGLGSGSTDTQYF TGTGCTAGTGGTTTGGGTAGCGGATCCACAGATACGCAGTATTTT
. TRBJ2-7 TRBV28 . CASRDIEQYF TGTGCCAGCAGGGACATCGAGCAGTACTTC
TRBD1 TRBJ1-5 TRBV6-5 few CASSYGTAPQHF TGTGCCAGCAGTTACGGGACAGCGCCCCAGCATTTT
TRBD2 TRBJ2-2 TRBV6-6 . CASSFGRGGVRELFF TGTGCCAGCAGTTTCGGGAGGGGCGGTGTCCGGGAGCTGTTTTTT
. TRBJ2-5 TRBV7-3 . CASSSRDLGTQYF TGTGCCAGCAGCTCCCGGGATCTAGGGACCCAGTACTTC
TRBD1 TRBJ2-7 TRBV18 . CASSPGTGGYEQYF TGTGCCAGCTCTCCCGGGACAGGGGGCTACGAGCAGTACTTC
. TRBJ2-2 TRBV27 few CASRLVGTGELFF TGTGCCAGCAGACTAGTGGGCACCGGGGAGCTGTTTTTT
. TRBJ1-6 TRBV4-1 . CASSQDSGVSPLHF TGCGCCAGCAGCCAAGATTCAGGGGTTTCACCCCTCCACTTT
TRBD1 TRBJ2-1 TRBV6-4 few CASSPGQGGYNEQFF TGTGCCAGCAGCCCAGGACAGGGGGGCTACAATGAGCAGTTCTTC
. TRBJ2-5 TRBV29-1 few CSVVGQQETQYF TGCAGCGTTGTCGGACAACAAGAGACCCAGTACTTC
TRBD1 TRBJ1-4 TRBV18 few CASSPLTGGEKLFF TGTGCCAGCTCACCACTGACAGGGGGGGAAAAACTGTTTTTT
. TRBJ2-5 TRBV5-1 . CASSQDGGQETQYF TGCGCCAGCAGCCAGGACGGAGGCCAAGAGACCCAGTACTTC
. TRBJ2-7 TRBV28 . CASSLWAGEQYF TGTGCCAGCAGTTTATGGGCAGGCGAGCAGTACTTC